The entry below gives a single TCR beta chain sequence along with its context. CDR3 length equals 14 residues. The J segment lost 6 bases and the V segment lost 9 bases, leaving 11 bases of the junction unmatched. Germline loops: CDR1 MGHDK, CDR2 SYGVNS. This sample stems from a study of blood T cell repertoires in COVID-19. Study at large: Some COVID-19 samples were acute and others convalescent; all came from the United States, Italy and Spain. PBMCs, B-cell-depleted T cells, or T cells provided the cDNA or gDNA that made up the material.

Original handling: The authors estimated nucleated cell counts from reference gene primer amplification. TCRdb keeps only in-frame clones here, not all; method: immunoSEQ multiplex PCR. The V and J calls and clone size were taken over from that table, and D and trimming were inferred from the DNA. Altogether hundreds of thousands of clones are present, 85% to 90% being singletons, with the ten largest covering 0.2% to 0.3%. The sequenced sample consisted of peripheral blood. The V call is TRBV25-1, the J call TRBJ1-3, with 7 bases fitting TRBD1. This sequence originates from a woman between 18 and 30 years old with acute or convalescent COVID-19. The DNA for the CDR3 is TGTGCCAGTGATATCGGACAGGCTCTAAACACCATATATTTT. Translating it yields CASDIGQALNTIYF.